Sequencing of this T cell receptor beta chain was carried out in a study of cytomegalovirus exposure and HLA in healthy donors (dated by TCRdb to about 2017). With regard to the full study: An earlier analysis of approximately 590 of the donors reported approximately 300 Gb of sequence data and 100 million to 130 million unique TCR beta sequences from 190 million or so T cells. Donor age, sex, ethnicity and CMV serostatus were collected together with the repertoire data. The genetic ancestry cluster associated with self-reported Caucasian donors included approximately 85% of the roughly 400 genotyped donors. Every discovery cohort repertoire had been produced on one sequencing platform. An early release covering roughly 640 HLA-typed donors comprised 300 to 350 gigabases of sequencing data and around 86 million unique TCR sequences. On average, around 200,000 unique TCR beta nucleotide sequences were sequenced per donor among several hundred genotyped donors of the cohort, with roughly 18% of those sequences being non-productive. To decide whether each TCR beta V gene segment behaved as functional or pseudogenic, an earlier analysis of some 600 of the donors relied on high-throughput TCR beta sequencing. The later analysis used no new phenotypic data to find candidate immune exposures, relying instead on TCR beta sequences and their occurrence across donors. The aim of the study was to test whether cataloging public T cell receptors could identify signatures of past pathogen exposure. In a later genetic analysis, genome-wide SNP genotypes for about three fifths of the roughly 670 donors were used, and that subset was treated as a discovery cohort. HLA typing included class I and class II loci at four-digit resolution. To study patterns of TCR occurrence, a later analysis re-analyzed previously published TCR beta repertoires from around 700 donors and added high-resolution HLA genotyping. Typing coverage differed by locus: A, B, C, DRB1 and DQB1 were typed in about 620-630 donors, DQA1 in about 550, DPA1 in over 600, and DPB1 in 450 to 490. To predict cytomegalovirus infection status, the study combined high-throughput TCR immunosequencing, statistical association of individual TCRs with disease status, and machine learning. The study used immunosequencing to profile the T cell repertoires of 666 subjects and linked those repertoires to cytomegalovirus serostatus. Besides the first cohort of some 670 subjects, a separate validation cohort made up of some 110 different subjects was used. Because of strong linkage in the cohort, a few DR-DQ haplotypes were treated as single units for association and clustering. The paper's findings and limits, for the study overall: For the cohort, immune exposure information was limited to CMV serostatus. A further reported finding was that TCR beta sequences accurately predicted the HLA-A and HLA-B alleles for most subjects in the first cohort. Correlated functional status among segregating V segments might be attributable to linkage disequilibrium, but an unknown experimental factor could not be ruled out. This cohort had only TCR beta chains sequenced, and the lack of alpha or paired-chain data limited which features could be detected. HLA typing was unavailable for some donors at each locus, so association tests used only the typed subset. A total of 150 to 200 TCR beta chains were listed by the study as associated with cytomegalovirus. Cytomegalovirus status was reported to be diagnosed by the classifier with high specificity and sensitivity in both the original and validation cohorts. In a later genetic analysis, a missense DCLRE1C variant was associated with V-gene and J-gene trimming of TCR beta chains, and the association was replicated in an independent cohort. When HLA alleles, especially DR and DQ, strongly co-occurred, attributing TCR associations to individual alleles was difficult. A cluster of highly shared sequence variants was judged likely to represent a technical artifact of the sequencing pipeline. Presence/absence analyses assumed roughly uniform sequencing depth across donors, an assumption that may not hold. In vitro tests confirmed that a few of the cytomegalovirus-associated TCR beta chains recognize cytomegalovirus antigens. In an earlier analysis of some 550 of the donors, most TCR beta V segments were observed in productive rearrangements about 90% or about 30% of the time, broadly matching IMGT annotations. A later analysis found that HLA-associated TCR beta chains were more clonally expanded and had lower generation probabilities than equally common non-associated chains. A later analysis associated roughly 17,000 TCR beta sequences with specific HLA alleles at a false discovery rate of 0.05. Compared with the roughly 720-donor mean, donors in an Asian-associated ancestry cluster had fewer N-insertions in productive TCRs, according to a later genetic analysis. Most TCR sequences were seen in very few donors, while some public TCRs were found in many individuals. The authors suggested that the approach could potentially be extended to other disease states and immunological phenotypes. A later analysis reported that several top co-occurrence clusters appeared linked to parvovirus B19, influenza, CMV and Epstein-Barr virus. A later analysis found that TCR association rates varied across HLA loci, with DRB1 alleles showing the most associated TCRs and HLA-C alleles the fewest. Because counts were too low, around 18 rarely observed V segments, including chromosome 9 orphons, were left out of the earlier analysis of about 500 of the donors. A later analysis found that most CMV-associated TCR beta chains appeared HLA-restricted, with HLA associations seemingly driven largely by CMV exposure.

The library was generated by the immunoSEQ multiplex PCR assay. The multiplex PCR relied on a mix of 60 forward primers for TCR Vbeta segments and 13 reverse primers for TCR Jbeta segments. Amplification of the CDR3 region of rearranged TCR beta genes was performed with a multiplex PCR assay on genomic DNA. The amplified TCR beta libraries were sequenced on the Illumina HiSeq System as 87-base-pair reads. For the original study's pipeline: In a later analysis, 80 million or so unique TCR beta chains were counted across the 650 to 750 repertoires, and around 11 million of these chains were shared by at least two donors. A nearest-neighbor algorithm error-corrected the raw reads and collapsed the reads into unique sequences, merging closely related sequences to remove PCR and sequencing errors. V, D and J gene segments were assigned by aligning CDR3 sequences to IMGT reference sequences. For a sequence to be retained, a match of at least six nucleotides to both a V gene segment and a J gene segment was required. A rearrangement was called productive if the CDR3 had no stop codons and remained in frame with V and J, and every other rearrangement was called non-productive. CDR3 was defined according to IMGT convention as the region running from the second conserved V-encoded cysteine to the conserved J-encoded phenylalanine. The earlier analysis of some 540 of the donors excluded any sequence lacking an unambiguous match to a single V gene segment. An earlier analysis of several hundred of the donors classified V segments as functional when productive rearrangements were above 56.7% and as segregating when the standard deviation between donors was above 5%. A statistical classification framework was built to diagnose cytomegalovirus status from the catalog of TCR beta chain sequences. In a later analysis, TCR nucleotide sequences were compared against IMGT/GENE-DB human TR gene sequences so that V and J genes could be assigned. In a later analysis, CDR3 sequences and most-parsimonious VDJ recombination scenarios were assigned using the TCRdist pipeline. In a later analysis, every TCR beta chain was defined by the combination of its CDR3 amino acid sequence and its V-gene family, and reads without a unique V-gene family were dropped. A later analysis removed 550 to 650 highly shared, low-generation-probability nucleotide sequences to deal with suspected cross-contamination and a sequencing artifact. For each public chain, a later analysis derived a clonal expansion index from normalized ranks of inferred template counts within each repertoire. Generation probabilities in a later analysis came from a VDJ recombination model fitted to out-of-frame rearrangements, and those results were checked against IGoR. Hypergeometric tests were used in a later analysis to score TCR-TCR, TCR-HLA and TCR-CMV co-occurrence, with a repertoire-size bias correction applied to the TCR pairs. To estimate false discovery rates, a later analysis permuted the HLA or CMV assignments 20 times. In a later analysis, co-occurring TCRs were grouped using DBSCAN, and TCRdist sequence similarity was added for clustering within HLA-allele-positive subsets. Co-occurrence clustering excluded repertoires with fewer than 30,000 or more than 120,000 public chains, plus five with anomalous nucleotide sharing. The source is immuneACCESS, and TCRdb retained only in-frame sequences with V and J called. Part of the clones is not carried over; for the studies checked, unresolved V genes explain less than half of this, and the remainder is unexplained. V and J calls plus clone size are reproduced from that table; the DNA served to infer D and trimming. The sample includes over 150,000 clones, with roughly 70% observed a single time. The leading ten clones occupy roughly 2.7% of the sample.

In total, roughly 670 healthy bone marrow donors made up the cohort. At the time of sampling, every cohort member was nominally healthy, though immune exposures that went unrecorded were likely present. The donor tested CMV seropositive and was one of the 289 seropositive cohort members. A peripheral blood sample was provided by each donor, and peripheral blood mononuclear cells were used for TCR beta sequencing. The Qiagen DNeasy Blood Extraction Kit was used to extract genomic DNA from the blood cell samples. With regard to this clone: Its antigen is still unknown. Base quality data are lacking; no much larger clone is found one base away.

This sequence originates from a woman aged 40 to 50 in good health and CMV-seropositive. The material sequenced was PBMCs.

The sequenced DNA: TGCAGCGCCCGAGACCGGGACACAGGCCAGTACGAGCAGTACTTC. This codes for CSARDRDTGQYEQYF. The rearranged segments are TRBV29-1 and TRBJ2-7; a tentative D match to TRBD1 spans 6 bases. The germline ends are 23 bases apart after V is trimmed by 7 bases and J by 4 bases. From its cysteine to its phenylalanine, the CDR3 spans 15 amino acids. Kept here is only the CDR3 DNA, which spans 45 bases and is read in frame from base 1. The germline V gene specifies SQVTM as CDR1 and ANQGSEA as CDR2.